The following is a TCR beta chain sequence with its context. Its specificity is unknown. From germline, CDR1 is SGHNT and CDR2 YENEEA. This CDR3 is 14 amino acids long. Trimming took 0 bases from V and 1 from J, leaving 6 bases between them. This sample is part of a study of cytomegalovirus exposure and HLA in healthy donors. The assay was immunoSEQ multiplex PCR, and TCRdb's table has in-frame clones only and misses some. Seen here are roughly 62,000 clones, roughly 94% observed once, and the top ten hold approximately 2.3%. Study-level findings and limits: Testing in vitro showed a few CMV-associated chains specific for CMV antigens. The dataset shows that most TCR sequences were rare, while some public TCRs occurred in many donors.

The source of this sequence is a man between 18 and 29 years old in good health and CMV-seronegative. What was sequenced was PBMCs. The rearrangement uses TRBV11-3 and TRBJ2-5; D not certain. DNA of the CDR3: TGTGCCAGCAGCTTAGAGTGGGCCCAAGAGACCCAGTACTTC. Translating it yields CASSLEWAQETQYF. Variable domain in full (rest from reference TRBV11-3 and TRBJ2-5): EAGVVQSPRYKIIEKKQPVAFWCNPISGHNTLYWYLQNLGQGPELLIRYENEEAVDDSQLPKDRFSAERLKGVDSTLKIQPAELGDSAVYLCASSLEWAQETQYFGPGTRLLVL.